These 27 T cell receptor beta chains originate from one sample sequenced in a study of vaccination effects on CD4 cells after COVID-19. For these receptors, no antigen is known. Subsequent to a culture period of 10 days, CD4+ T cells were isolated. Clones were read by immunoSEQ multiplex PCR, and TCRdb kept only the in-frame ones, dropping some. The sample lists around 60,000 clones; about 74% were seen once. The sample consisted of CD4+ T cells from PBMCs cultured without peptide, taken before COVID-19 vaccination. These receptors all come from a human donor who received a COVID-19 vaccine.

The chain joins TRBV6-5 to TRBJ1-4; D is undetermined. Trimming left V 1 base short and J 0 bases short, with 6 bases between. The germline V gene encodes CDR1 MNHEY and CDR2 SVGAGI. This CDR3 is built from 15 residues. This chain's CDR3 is CASSYWQATNEKLFF. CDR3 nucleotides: TGTGCCAGCAGTTACTGGCAGGCAACTAATGAAAAACTGTTTTTT.

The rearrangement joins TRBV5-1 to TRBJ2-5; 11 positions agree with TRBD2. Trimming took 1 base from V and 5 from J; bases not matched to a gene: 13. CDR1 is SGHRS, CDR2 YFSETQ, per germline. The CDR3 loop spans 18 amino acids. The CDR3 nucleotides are TGCGCCAGCAGCTTGTATACCCTAGCGGGGGGACCACGGGAGACCCAGTACTTC. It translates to CASSLYTLAGGPRETQYF.

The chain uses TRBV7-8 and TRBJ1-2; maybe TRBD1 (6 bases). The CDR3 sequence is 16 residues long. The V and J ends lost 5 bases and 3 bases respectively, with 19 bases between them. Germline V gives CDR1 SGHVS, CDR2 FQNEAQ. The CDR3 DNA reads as TGTGCCAGCAGCCCTTGGGTCCGGGGGGCTGACTATGGCTACACCTTC. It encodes CASSPWVRGADYGYTF.

CDR3 bases: TGCGCCAGCAAAGCGGGGGGGGTAAACATTCAGTACTTC. Amino acids: CASKAGGVNIQYF. The chain combines TRBV5-1 with TRBJ2-4; 10 nucleotides agree with TRBD2. Germline-derived CDR1 and CDR2 are SGHRS and YFSETQ. Trimming took 6 bases from V and 6 from J; bases not matched to a gene: 3. The CDR3 is made up of 13 amino acids.

This chain's CDR3 is CASSIAGADWQPQHF. CDR3 sequence (DNA): TGTGCCAGTAGTATAGCGGGGGCAGATTGGCAGCCCCAGCATTTT. The rearrangement joins TRBV19 to TRBJ1-5; TRBD1 is a possible D gene (6 bases). Trimming removed 1 base from V and 7 bases from J, with 14 bases in between. Germline V CDR1 and CDR2: LNHDA, SQIVND (reference sequence). The CDR3 has 15 residues.

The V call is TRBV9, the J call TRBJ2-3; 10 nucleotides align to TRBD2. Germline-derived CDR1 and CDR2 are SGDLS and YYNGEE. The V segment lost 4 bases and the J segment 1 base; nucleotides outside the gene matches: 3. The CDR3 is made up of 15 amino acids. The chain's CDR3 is CASSLSGGRTDTQYF. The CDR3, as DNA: TGTGCCAGCAGCCTTAGCGGGGGGCGCACAGATACGCAGTATTTT.

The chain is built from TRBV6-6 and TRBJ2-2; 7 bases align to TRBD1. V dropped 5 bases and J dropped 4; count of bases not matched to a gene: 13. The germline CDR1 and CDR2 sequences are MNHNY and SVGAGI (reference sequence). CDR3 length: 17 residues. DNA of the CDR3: TGTGCCAGCAGTCCCCTTTCGAGGGGGCCGGGCACCGGGGAGCTGTTTTTT. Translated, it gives CASSPLSRGPGTGELFF.

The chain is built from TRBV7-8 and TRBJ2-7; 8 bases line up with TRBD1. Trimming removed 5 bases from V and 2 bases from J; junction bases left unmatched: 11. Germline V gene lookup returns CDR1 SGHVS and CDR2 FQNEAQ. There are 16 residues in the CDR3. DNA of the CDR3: TGTGCCAGCAGCCCTGAGGGACAGGTTAAGACCTACGAGCAGTACGTC. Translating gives CASSPEGQVKTYEQYV.

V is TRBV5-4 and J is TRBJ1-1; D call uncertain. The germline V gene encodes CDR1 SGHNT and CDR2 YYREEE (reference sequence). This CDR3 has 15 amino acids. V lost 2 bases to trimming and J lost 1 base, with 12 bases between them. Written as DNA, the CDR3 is TGTGCCAGCAGCTTTGGCAGGACTCAGAACACTGAAGCTTTCTTT. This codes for CASSFGRTQNTEAFF.

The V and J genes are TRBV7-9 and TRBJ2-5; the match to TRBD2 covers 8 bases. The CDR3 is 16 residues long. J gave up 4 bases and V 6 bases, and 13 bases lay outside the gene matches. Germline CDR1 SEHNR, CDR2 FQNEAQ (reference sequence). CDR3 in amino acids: CASREKKAGGSETQYF. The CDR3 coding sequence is TGTGCCAGCAGAGAGAAAAAGGCGGGGGGCTCAGAGACCCAGTACTTC.

CDR3 in amino acids: CASSTRGQGADQAKNIQYF. The DNA for the CDR3 is TGTGCCAGCAGCACCCGCGGACAGGGGGCAGATCAAGCCAAAAACATTCAGTACTTC. The chain links TRBV9 to TRBJ2-4; TRBD1 aligns across 11 bases. The germline V gene encodes CDR1 SGDLS and CDR2 YYNGEE. The CDR3 runs to 19 residues. Trimming took 4 bases from V and 0 from J; bases not matched to a gene: 12.

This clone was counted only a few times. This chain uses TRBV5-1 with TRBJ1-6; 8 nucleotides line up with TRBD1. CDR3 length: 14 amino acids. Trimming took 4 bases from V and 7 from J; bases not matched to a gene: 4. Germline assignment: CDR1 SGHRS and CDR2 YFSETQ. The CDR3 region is CASSQGAMNSPLHF. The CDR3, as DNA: TGCGCCAGCAGCCAGGGGGCAATGAATTCACCCCTCCACTTT.

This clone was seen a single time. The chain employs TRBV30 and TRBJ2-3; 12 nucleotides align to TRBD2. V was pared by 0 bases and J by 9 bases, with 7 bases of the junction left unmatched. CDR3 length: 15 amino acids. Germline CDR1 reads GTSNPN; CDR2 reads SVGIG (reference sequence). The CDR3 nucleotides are TGTGCCTGGAGTGTGACTAGCGGGGGCGGCGGGACGCAGTATTTT. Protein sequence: CAWSVTSGGGGTQYF.

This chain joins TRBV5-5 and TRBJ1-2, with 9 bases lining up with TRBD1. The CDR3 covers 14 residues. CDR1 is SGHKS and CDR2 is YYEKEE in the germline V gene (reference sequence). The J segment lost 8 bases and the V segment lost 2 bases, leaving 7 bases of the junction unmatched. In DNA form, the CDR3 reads TGTGCCAGCAGCTTACCTGGGACAGGGACAGGCTACACCTTC. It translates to CASSLPGTGTGYTF.

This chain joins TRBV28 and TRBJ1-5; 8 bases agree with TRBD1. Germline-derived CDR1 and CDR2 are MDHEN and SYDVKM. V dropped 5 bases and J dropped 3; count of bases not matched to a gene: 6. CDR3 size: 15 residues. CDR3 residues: CASSKSQGDNQPQHF. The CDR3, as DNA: TGTGCCAGCAGTAAATCACAGGGGGACAATCAGCCCCAGCATTTT.

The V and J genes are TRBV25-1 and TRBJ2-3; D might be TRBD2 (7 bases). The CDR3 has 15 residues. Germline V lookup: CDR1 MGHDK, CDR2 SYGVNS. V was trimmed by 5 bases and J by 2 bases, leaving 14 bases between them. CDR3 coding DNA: TGTGCCAGCAGTAAACCCGGGGGGCTCACAGATACGCAGTATTTT. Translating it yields CASSKPGGLTDTQYF.

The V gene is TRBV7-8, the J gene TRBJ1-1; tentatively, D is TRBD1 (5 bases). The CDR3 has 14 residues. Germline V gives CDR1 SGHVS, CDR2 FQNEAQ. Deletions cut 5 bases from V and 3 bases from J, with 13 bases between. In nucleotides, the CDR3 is TGTGCCAGCAGCCAAACCGGAGGGGACACTGAAGCTTTCTTT. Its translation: CASSQTGGDTEAFF.

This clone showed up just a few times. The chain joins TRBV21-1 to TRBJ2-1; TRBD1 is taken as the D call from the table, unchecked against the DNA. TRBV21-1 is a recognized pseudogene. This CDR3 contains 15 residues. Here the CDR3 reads CASSNDTLSYNEQFF. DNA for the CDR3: TGTGCCAGCAGCAACGACACACTTTCCTACAATGAGCAGTTCTTC.

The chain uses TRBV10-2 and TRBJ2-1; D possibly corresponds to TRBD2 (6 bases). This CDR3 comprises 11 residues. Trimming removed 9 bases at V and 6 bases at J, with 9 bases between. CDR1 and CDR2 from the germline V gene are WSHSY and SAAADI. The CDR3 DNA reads TGCGCCAGTGCGGGGTTCAATGAGCAGTTCTTC. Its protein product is CASAGFNEQFF.

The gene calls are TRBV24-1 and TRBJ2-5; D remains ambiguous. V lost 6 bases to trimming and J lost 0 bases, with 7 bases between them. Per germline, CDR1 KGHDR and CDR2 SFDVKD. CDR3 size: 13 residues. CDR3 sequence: CATSWRHQETQYF. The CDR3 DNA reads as TGTGCCACCAGTTGGCGGCACCAAGAGACCCAGTACTTC.

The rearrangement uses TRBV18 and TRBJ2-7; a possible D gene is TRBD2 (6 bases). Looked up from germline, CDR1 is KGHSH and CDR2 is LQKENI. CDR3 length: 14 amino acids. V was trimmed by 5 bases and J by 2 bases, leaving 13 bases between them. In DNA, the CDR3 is TGTGCCAGCTCAACCACGGGGGTACCCTACGAGCAGTACGTC. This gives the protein CASSTTGVPYEQYV.

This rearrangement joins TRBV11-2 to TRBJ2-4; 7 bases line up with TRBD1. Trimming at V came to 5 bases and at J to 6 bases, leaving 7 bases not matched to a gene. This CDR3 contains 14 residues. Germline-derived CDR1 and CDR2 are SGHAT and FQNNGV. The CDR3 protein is CASSPTGAVNIQYF. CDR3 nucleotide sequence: TGTGCCAGCAGCCCCACAGGGGCGGTAAACATTCAGTACTTC. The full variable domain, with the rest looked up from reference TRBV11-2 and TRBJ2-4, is EAGVAQSPRYKIIEKRQSVAFWCNPISGHATLYWYQQILGQGPKLLIQFQNNGVVDDSQLPKDRFSAERLKGVDSTLKIQPAKLEDSAVYLCASSPTGAVNIQYFGAGTRLSVL.

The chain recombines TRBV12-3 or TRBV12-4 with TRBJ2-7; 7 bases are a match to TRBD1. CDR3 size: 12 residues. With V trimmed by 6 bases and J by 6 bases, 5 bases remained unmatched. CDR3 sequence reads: CASRDPGGEQYV. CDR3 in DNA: TGTGCCAGCAGAGACCCAGGGGGCGAGCAGTACGTC.

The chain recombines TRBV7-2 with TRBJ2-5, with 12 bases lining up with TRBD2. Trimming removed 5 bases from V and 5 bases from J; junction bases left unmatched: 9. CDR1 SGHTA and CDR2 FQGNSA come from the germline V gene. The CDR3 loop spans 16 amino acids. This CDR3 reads CASSGGTSGPRETQYF. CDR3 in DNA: TGTGCCAGCAGCGGGGGGACTAGCGGGCCGAGGGAGACCCAGTACTTC.

Here the CDR3 reads CASSFSGFERNTGELFF. The CDR3 DNA follows: TGCGCCAGCAGCTTCTCGGGGTTTGAACGGAACACCGGGGAGCTGTTTTTT. The V gene is TRBV5-1, the J gene TRBJ2-2, with D possibly TRBD2 on 5 matching bases. The CDR3 runs 17 residues. Germline V CDR1 and CDR2: SGHRS, YFSETQ. The V gene lost 2 bases and the J gene lost 1 base, with 15 bases spanning the gap.

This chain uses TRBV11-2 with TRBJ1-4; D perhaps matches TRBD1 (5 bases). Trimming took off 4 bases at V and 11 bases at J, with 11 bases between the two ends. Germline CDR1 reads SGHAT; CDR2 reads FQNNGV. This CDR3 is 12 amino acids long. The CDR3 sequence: CASSSFGGKLFF. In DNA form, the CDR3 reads TGTGCCAGCAGCTCATTCGGGGGGAAACTGTTTTTT.

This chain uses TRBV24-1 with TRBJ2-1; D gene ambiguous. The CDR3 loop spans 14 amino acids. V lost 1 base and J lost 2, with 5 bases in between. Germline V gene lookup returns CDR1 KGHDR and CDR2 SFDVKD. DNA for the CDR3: TGTGCCACCAGTGATTTAAGGACCTACAATGAGCAGTTCTTC. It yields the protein CATSDLRTYNEQFF.